A single sample is the source of the 32 T cell receptor beta chains below, sequenced in a study of post-analysis software for immune sequencing data. Study-wide results and limits: The study found TRBV5-6, TRBV5-1 and TRBV20-1 among four to six TRBV segments more frequent in patients than controls.

These receptors lack a known antigen. Every TCR beta cDNA library bore unique molecular identifiers. TCRdb used MiXCR to reprocess the PCR reads, holding one entry per CDR3 protein. The sample has a few hundred thousand distinct CDR3 sequences; approximately 31% are singletons. Sequences were obtained from blood. These receptors were obtained from a girl under 18 with multiple sclerosis.

In this sample, this clonotype turned up a few times. This chain joins TRBV5-1 and TRBJ1-1, with 12 bases matching TRBD1. Looked up from germline, CDR1 is SGHRS and CDR2 is YFSETQ. The CDR3 has 16 amino acids. J gave up 4 bases and V 0 bases, and 4 bases lay outside the gene matches. The CDR3 spells CASSLDGTGGVTEAFF. CDR3 nucleotides: TGCGCCAGCAGCTTGGATGGGACAGGGGGCGTCACTGAAGCTTTCTTT.

The J gene is TRBJ2-1, the V gene TRBV2; 9 bases are a match to TRBD2. Germline loops: CDR1 SNHLY, CDR2 FYNNEI. The CDR3 contains 15 residues. Trimming cost V 4 bases and J 8 bases; bases outside gene matches: 9. The CDR3 nucleotides are TGTGCCAGCAGTGTTGGGCTAGCGGGGCTGGATGAGCAGTTCTTC. It encodes CASSVGLAGLDEQFF. The full variable domain, in which reference TRBV2 and TRBJ2-1 provide the parts outside the CDR3, is EPEVTQTPSHQVTQMGQEVILRCVPISNHLYFYWYRQILGQKVEFLVSFYNNEISEKSEIFDDQFSVERPDGSNFTLKIRSTKLEDSAMYFCASSVGLAGLDEQFFGPGTRLTVL.

This clonotype was seen only a few times. The chain links TRBV12-3 or TRBV12-4 to TRBJ1-2; D gene ambiguous. Trimming left V 5 bases short and J 0 bases short, with 16 bases between. This CDR3 spans 16 amino acids. CDR3 region: CASSPLLQEANYGYTF. Here the CDR3 DNA reads TGTGCCAGCAGTCCCCTCCTCCAGGAAGCTAACTATGGCTACACCTTC.

This chain uses TRBV9 with TRBJ1-2; D may be TRBD1 (6 bases). The ends were cut back, 7 bases at V and 8 bases at J, with 15 bases in the middle. From germline, CDR1 is SGDLS and CDR2 YYNGEE. The length of the CDR3 is 12 residues. CDR3 loop: CASRAGDGGYTF. The CDR3 DNA reads as TGTGCCAGCCGAGCAGGGGACGGAGGCTACACCTTC.

This chain links TRBV10-3 with TRBJ2-3, with 7 positions matching TRBD2. Germline trimming cut 7 bases from V and 3 bases from J; bases unmatched to any gene: 4. CDR1 and CDR2 from the germline V gene are ENHRY and SYGVKD. This CDR3 region has 13 residues. The CDR3 spells CAIMSGETDTQYF. Here the CDR3 DNA reads TGTGCCATCATGAGCGGGGAAACAGATACGCAGTATTTT.

This clonotype came up many times. The chain links TRBV7-3 to TRBJ2-5; 13 bases agree with TRBD2. This CDR3 comprises 15 residues. After removal of 5 bases from V and 5 bases from J, the junction contained 5 bases not matched to a gene. Germline assignment: CDR1 SGHTA and CDR2 FQGTGA. CDR3 in amino acids: CASSLGLAGVETQYF. As DNA, the CDR3 is TGTGCCAGCAGCCTCGGACTAGCGGGGGTGGAGACCCAGTACTTC.

This clonotype turned up a few times. This chain connects TRBV29-1 to TRBJ2-3; D is uncertain. Germline lookup yields CDR1 SQVTM and CDR2 ANQGSEA. There are 13 residues in the CDR3. Trimming took 8 bases from V and 2 from J, leaving 14 bases between them. DNA for the CDR3: TGCAGCCAAGCGAGAGGAATCACAGATACGCAGTATTTT. Residues: CSQARGITDTQYF.

Comments on this clonotype: This may arise from a read error, as a much more abundant clone is one base away. The chain joins TRBV7-2 to TRBJ2-5; 8 nucleotides match TRBD2. The germline V gene has CDR1 SGHTA and CDR2 FQGNSA. This CDR3 region has 14 residues. The CDR3 DNA is TGTGTCAGCAGCGTCACGGGGGGGCGTGAGACCCAGTACTTC. Protein: CVSSVTGGRETQYF.

The rearrangement joins TRBV5-5 to TRBJ2-2; D remains unclear. Deletions cut 0 bases from V and 0 bases from J, with 12 bases between. Germline V CDR1 and CDR2: SGHKS, YYEKEE (reference sequence). The CDR3 totals 17 residues. The CDR3 bases are TGTGCCAGCAGCTTGGCCGGACCGACTTCGAACACCGGGGAGCTGTTTTTT. Its translation is CASSLAGPTSNTGELFF.

This clonotype was seen a few times. The chain couples TRBV29-1 to TRBJ2-7; 10 nucleotides agree with TRBD1. Germline V gives CDR1 SQVTM, CDR2 ANQGSEA. There are 14 residues in the CDR3. Trimming removed 3 bases from V and 2 bases from J; junction bases left unmatched: 4. CDR3 in amino acids: CSVETGTGAYEQYF. The CDR3, as DNA: TGCAGCGTTGAGACCGGGACAGGGGCCTACGAGCAGTACTTC.

As DNA, the CDR3 is TGCGCCAGCAGCTCGAAGACAGTGAACACTGAAGCTTTCTTT. Translated, it gives CASSSKTVNTEAFF. V and J are TRBV5-1 and TRBJ1-1; D is possibly TRBD1 (5 bases). Deletions cut 3 bases from V and 0 bases from J, with 9 bases between. Germline-derived CDR1 and CDR2 are SGHRS and YFSETQ. This CDR3 has 14 residues.

The V call is TRBV5-1, the J call TRBJ2-1; the D gene could be TRBD1 or TRBD2 (5 bases each). Trimming left V 3 bases short and J 6 bases short, with 7 bases between. Germline lookup yields CDR1 SGHRS and CDR2 YFSETQ. The CDR3 is 12 amino acids. CDR3 region: CASSWDGNEQFF. The CDR3 DNA is TGCGCCAGCAGCTGGGACGGCAATGAGCAGTTCTTC.

This sequence joins TRBV4-1 and TRBJ2-1, with TRBD2 matching 8 bases. This CDR3 comprises 18 residues. The V segment lost 2 bases and the J segment 2 bases; nucleotides outside the gene matches: 11. Germline CDR1 and CDR2: MGHRA and YSYEKL. CDR3 in amino acids: CASSQTKLAVIAYNEQFF. The CDR3 region has the DNA TGCGCCAGCAGCCAAACAAAACTAGCGGTGATCGCCTACAATGAGCAGTTCTTC.

CDR3 nucleotides: TGTGCCAGCAGCCATTGGGCTAGCGGGGAGGTATACAATGAGCAGTTCTTC. Protein: CASSHWASGEVYNEQFF. V gene TRBV3-1 combines with J gene TRBJ2-1; 9 bases agree with TRBD2. CDR1 LGHDT and CDR2 YNNKEL come from the germline V gene (reference sequence). The CDR3 has 17 amino acids. Germline trimming cut 3 bases from V and 4 bases from J; bases unmatched to any gene: 10.

V is TRBV6-5 and J is TRBJ1-2; D remains ambiguous. The V end was cut by 5 bases, the J end by 4 bases, with 11 bases between. Germline V gives CDR1 MNHEY, CDR2 SVGAGI. The CDR3 totals 13 residues. CDR3 region: CASSRMRAYGYTF. Here the CDR3 DNA reads TGTGCCAGCAGTAGGATGAGAGCCTATGGCTACACCTTC.

V gene TRBV20-1 combines with J gene TRBJ2-1; D is ambiguous. Between the trimmed V and J ends, which lost 4 bases and 4 bases, there was a span of 5 bases. CDR3 length equals 11 residues. Germline CDR1 is DFQATT and CDR2 is SNEGSKA (reference sequence). The CDR3 here is CSAIVYNEQFF. CDR3 bases: TGCAGTGCTATAGTATACAATGAGCAGTTCTTC.

The V gene is TRBV9, the J gene TRBJ2-2, with D perhaps TRBD2 (7 bases). CDR1 and CDR2 (germline): SGDLS, YYNGEE. The ends were cut back, 4 bases at V and 0 bases at J, with 19 bases in the middle. The CDR3 is 18 amino acids. Here the CDR3 DNA reads TGTGCCAGCAGCCTCCCGGAGGGGGGGACACCGAACACCGGGGAGCTGTTTTTT. Translating it yields CASSLPEGGTPNTGELFF.

The chain recombines TRBV12-3 or TRBV12-4 with TRBJ2-5; the match to TRBD2 covers 11 bases. V lost 6 bases, J lost 5 bases, and 8 bases stayed unmatched. The length of the CDR3 is 15 residues. The DNA for the CDR3 is TGTGCCAGCAGCTATCTAGCGGGGGGCGAGGAGACCCAGTACTTC. Its protein product is CASSYLAGGEETQYF.

In its sample, this clonotype was seen a few times. This sequence joins TRBV5-1 and TRBJ1-4, with TRBD1 matching 7 bases. J gave up 8 bases and V 0 bases, and 4 bases lay outside the gene matches. CDR1 is SGHRS, CDR2 YFSETQ, per germline. The CDR3 sequence is 14 residues long. This CDR3 reads CASSLGQGTEKLFF. In nucleotides, the CDR3 is TGCGCCAGCAGCTTGGGACAGGGAACAGAAAAACTGTTTTTT.

Only a few counts were recorded for this clonotype. The CDR3 spells CASSLPSRLAGGQNEQFF. The DNA of the CDR3 is TGTGCCAGCAGTCTCCCCTCGCGGCTAGCGGGGGGGCAGAATGAGCAGTTCTTC. The chain is built from TRBV12-3 or TRBV12-4 and TRBJ2-1, with 12 bases aligning to TRBD2. The J segment lost 7 bases and the V segment lost 5 bases, leaving 15 bases of the junction unmatched. The length of the CDR3 is 18 residues.

This clonotype appeared a few times. J is TRBJ2-7 and V is TRBV2; TRBD1 agrees at 9 bases. From germline, CDR1 is SNHLY and CDR2 FYNNEI. The CDR3 is made up of 17 amino acids. V gave up 3 bases and J gave up 5 bases; unmatched junction bases: 14. The CDR3 nucleotides read TGTGCCAGCAGTGAGATAGTCATCCGGGACAGGGTTAACGAGCAGTACTTC. Translated, it gives CASSEIVIRDRVNEQYF.

J is TRBJ2-7 and V is TRBV9; D might be TRBD1 (5 bases). The CDR3 has 12 amino acids. Germline loops: CDR1 SGDLS, CDR2 YYNGEE. V was shortened by 10 bases and J by 6 bases, with 17 bases between the two germline ends. CDR3 loop: CAGNRQLGEQYF. The DNA for the CDR3 is TGTGCCGGGAACAGGCAGTTAGGCGAGCAGTACTTC.

The sample holds many counts of this clonotype. The rearrangement links TRBV7-2 to TRBJ2-1; D gene unclear. The CDR3 is made up of 13 amino acids. Looked up from germline, CDR1 is SGHTA and CDR2 is FQGNSA. Trimming stripped 7 bases from V and 0 bases from J, with 7 bases between. CDR3 loop: CASTLSSYNEQFF. In DNA form, the CDR3 reads TGTGCCAGCACCCTGAGCTCCTACAATGAGCAGTTCTTC.

V usage is TRBV10-2 and J usage is TRBJ2-3, with 15 bases aligning to TRBD2. CDR3 length: 18 residues. V shed 6 bases, J shed 2 bases, and the junction held 9 bases outside the gene matches. CDR1 is WSHSY, CDR2 SAAADI, per germline. The CDR3 loop is CASRGTSGGPNFTDTQYF. The CDR3 nucleotides are TGCGCCAGCAGGGGGACTAGCGGGGGGCCCAACTTCACAGATACGCAGTATTTT.

The V and J genes are TRBV5-5 and TRBJ2-3, with D uncertain. The germline V gene encodes CDR1 SGHKS and CDR2 YYEKEE (reference sequence). The CDR3 consists of 14 residues. V was trimmed by 0 bases and J by 3 bases, leaving 8 bases between them. The DNA of the CDR3 is TGTGCCAGCAGCTTGGCGATTGCGACAGATACGCAGTATTTT. Amino acid sequence: CASSLAIATDTQYF. The full variable domain, in which reference TRBV5-5 and TRBJ2-3 provide the parts outside the CDR3, is DAGVTQSPTHLIKTRGQQVTLRCSPISGHKSVSWYQQVLGQGPQFIFQYYEKEERGRGNFPDRFSARQFPNYSSELNVNALLLGDSALYLCASSLAIATDTQYFGPGTRLTVL.

In its sample, this clonotype was seen a few times. The chain recombines TRBV7-2 with TRBJ2-7; TRBD1 might be the D (5 bases). With 4 bases removed from V and 2 bases from J, the gap between germline ends came to 12 bases. The CDR3 is 14 residues long. Per the germline V gene, CDR1 is SGHTA and CDR2 is FQGNSA. The CDR3 loop reads CASSYGPGTYEQYF. The CDR3 DNA follows: TGTGCCAGCAGCTACGGTCCAGGGACCTACGAGCAGTACTTC.

V is TRBV15 and J is TRBJ2-3; D might be TRBD2 (5 bases). Trimming pared 2 bases from V and 1 base from J, leaving 7 bases between. The germline gives CDR1 LNHNV, CDR2 YYDKDF (reference sequence). This CDR3 contains 14 residues. The CDR3 DNA reads TGTGCCACCAGCAGACCCGGGGGCACAGATACGCAGTATTTT. It yields the protein CATSRPGGTDTQYF. The full variable domain, its missing parts supplied by reference TRBV15 and TRBJ2-3, is DAMVIQNPRYQVTQFGKPVTLSCSQTLNHNVMYWYQQKSSQAPKLLFHYYDKDFNNEADTPDNFQSRRPNTSFCFLDIRSPGLGDTAMYLCATSRPGGTDTQYFGPGTRLTVL.

The sample holds a few counts of this clonotype. The J gene is TRBJ2-2, the V gene TRBV3-1; 8 bases match TRBD2. V lost 5 bases, J lost 6 bases, and 8 bases stayed unmatched. The germline gives CDR1 LGHDT, CDR2 YNNKEL (reference sequence). The CDR3 is 15 residues long. This CDR3 is CASSSRLAIAGELFF. The CDR3 DNA follows: TGTGCCAGCAGCTCCAGACTAGCGATCGCCGGGGAGCTGTTTTTT.

The chain combines TRBV9 with TRBJ2-5, with 9 bases aligning to TRBD1. Germline V gives CDR1 SGDLS, CDR2 YYNGEE. CDR3 length: 16 amino acids. Trimming took 4 bases from V and 1 from J; bases not matched to a gene: 8. The CDR3 spells CASSNRPGQGQETQYF. The CDR3 coding sequence is TGTGCCAGCAGCAATCGACCGGGACAGGGCCAAGAGACCCAGTACTTC.

The chain couples TRBV12-3 or TRBV12-4 to TRBJ2-3; 8 bases align to TRBD2. The CDR3 contains 15 residues. J gave up 4 bases and V 5 bases, and 8 bases lay outside the gene matches. The CDR3 loop is CASSGDRRGADTQYF. CDR3 nucleotide sequence: TGTGCCAGCAGTGGAGATAGGCGGGGGGCAGATACGCAGTATTTT.

To note about this clonotype: Lacking the conserved final phenylalanine or tryptophan, this CDR3 likely reflects a read error. It is unclear where the CDR3 begins or ends on the DNA, so no DNA is shown, and the CDR3 is as TCRdb lists it. The CDR3 region is CASSVAGGAAGGYGHTC. The J gene is TRBJ1-2, the V gene TRBV9; no check of the table's D call, TRBD1, against the DNA was made. The CDR3 has 17 residues if both end residues are counted. The V gene's germline CDR1 is SGDLS and CDR2 YYNGEE.

In this sample, this clonotype turned up a few times. The chain combines TRBV11-2 with TRBJ1-4, with no clear D. V was pared by 1 base and J by 4 bases, with 7 bases between. The CDR3 is 14 amino acids. Germline V gene lookup returns CDR1 SGHAT and CDR2 FQNNGV. For the CDR3, the DNA is TGTGCCAGCAGCTTAGTTGGGAGTAATGAAAAACTGTTTTTT. It yields the protein CASSLVGSNEKLFF.